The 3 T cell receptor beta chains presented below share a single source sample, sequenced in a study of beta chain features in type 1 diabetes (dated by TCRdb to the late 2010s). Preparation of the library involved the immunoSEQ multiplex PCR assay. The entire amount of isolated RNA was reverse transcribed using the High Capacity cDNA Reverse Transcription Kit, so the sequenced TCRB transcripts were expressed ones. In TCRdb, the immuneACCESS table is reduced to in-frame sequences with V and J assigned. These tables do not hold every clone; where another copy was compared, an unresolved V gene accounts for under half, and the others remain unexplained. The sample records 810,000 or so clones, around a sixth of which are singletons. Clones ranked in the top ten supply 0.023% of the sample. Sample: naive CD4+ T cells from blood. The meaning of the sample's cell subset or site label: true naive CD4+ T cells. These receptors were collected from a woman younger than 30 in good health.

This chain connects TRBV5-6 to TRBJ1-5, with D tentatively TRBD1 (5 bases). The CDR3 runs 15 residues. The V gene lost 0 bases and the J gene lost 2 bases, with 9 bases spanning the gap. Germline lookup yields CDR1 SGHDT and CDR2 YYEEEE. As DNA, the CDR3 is TGTGCCAGCAGCTTGGGTCCCAGGGGCAATCAGCCCCAGCATTTT. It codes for CASSLGPRGNQPQHF. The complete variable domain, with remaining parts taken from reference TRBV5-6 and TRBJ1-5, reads DAGVTQSPTHLIKTRGQQVTLRCSPKSGHDTVSWYQQALGQGPQFIFQYYEEEERQRGNFPDRFSGHQFPNYSSELNVNALLLGDSALYLCASSLGPRGNQPQHFGDGTRLSIL.

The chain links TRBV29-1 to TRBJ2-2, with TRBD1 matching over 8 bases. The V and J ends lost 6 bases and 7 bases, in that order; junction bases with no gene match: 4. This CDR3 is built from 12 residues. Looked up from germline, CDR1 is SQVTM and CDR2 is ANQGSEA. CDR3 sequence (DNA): TGCAGCGTGGAACAGGGGGTCGGGGAGCTGTTTTTT. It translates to CSVEQGVGELFF.

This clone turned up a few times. The CDR3 reads CASRKQGSHEQYF. The CDR3 DNA follows: TGTGCCAGTAGAAAACAGGGGTCCCACGAGCAGTACTTC. The genes are TRBV19 and TRBJ2-7, with 7 bases aligning to TRBD1. CDR1 and CDR2 from the germline V gene are LNHDA and SQIVND (reference sequence). V lost 6 bases, J lost 5 bases, and 7 bases stayed unmatched. CDR3 size: 13 residues.